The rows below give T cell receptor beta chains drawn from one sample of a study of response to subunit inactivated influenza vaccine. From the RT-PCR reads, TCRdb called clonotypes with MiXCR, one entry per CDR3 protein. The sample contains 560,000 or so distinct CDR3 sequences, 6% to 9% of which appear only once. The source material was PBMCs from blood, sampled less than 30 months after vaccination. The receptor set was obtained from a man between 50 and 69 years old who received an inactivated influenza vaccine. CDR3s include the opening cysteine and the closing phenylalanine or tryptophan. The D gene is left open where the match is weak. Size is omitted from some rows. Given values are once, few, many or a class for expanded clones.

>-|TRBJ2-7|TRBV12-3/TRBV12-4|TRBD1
TGTGCCAGCCTTAGGGTGGTGCAGGGGGTCGGCGAGCAGTACTTC
CASLRVVQGVGEQYF
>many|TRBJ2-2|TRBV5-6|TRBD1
TGTGCCAGCAGCTTTGGACAGGGGGTAAACACCGGGGAGCTGTTTTTT
CASSFGQGVNTGELFF
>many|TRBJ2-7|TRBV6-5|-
TGTGCCAGCAGTTACTTGGAGAGGCTCCACGAGCAGTACTTC
CASSYLERLHEQYF
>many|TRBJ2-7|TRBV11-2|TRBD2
TGTGCCAGCAGCTTTAGCGGGAGGCCACCCTACGAGCAGTACTTC
CASSFSGRPPYEQYF
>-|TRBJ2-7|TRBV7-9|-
TGTGCCAGCAGCTTAGTTCCCCTCTCCTACGAGCAGTACTTC
CASSLVPLSYEQYF
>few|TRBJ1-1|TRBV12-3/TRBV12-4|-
TGTGCCAGCAGTTTCATGGACAGACACATGAACACTGAAGCTTTCTTT
CASSFMDRHMNTEAFF
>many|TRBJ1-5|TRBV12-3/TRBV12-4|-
TGTGCCAGCAGTTTGATGGGGGAAAATCAGCCCCAGCATTTT
CASSLMGENQPQHF
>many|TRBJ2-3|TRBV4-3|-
TGCGCCAGCAGCCAAGACCTGTTGGGGGCTGGGGATACGCAGTATTTT
CASSQDLLGAGDTQYF
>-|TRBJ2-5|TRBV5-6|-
TGTGCCAGCAGCTCCCCTTGGGTTAACTCCGCCGAGTACCAAGAGACCCAGTACTTC
CASSSPWVNSAEYQETQYF
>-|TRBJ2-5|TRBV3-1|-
TGTGCCAGCGGGGCGGGGCGGACGTACCAAGAGACCCAGTACTTC
CASGAGRTYQETQYF
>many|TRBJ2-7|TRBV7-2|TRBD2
TGTGCCAGCAGCTTAGTGTCTGGGCTAGCGGGAGGCGAGCAGTACTTC
CASSLVSGLAGGEQYF
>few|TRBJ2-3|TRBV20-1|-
TGCAGACCCTCCCGGGGTCAGAGCACAGATACGCAGTATTTT
CRPSRGQSTDTQYF
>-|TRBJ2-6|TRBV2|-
TGTGCCAGCAGATCGACAGGGAGGATCTCTGGGGCCAACGTCCTGACTTTC
CASRSTGRISGANVLTF
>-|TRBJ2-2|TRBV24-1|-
TGTGCCACCAGTGATCAACAGGGTACCGGGGAGCTGTTTTTT
CATSDQQGTGELFF
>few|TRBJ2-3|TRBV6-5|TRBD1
TGTGCCAGCAGTTACACAGGGGTATCGCCAGATACGCAGTATTTT
CASSYTGVSPDTQYF
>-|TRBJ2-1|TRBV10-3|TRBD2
TGTGCCATCAGTGAGTCGTTAGCGGGAATCTACAATGAGCAGTTCTTC
CAISESLAGIYNEQFF
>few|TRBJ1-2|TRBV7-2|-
TGTGCCAGCAGCTCAATGTCTGGAGTTGATGGCTACACCTTC
CASSSMSGVDGYTF
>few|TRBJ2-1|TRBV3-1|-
TGTGCCAGCAGCCAATTTTTATACAATGAGCAGTTCTTC
CASSQFLYNEQFF
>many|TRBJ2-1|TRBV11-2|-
TGTGCCAGCAGCTTAAACCCCATGAGCTCCTACAATGAGCAGTTCTTC
CASSLNPMSSYNEQFF
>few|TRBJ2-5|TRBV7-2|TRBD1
TGTGCCAGCAGCTTACAGGACAGGTCGAGGGAGACCCAGTACTTC
CASSLQDRSRETQYF
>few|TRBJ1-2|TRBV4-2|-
TGTGCCAGCAGCCAAGATCCGGGAAGCCACTATGGCTACACCTTC
CASSQDPGSHYGYTF
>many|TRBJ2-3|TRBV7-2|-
TGTGCCAGCAGCCCCCTTTGGGGCTCAGATACGCAGTATTTT
CASSPLWGSDTQYF
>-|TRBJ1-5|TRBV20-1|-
TGCAGTACTAGGCTATGGGGGGGCAATCAGCCCCAGCATTTT
CSTRLWGGNQPQHF